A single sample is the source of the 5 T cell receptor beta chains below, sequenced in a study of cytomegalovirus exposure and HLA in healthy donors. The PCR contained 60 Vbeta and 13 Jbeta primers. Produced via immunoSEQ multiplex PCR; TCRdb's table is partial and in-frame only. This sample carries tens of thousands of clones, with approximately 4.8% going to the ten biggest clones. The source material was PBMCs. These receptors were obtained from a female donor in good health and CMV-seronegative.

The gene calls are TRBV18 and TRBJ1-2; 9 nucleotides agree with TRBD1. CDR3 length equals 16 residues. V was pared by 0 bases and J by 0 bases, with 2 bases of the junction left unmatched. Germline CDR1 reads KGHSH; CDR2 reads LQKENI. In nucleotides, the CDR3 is TGTGCCAGCTCACCACCGGGACAGGGACCTAACTATGGCTACACCTTC. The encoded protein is CASSPPGQGPNYGYTF.

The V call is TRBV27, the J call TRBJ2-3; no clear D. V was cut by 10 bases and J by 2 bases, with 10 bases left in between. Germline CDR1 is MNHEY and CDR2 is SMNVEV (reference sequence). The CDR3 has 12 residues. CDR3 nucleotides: TGTGCCACCAGGTCCTTCACAGATACGCAGTATTTT. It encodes CATRSFTDTQYF.

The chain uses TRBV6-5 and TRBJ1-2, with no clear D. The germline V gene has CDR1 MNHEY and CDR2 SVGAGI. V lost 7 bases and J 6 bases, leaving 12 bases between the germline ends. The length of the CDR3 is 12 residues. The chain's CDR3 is CASTRGQNGYTF. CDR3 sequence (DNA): TGTGCCAGCACCCGAGGGCAGAATGGCTACACCTTC.

The CDR3 sequence is CASSAETGANTGELFF. The CDR3 bases are TGTGCCAGCAGTGCAGAGACAGGGGCGAACACCGGGGAGCTGTTTTTT. V gene TRBV6-1 combines with J gene TRBJ2-2; 8 bases are a match to TRBD1. V trimming: 4 bases; J trimming: 0 bases; junction bases outside the gene matches: 4. This CDR3 region has 16 residues. Germline loops: CDR1 MNHNS, CDR2 SASEGT.

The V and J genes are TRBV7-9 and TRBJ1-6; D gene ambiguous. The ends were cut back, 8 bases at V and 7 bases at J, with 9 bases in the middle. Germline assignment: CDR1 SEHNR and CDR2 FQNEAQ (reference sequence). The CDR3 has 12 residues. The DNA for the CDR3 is TGTGCCAGCCGTCGGTCCAATTCACCCCTCCACTTT. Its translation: CASRRSNSPLHF.